This TCR beta chain was recorded in a study of T cells in Graves' hyperthyroidism and ophthalmopathy. About the study: Before any treatment, at initial diagnosis, peripheral blood was collected. Regarding the study as a whole: Ophthalmopathy, as predicted by the model, came a median around 6.7 months after the prediction. Blood also carried most thyroid clonotypes expanded above 0.001.

TCR beta CDR3 regions were amplified from RNA. HTBI primers were used for first-round RT-PCR of the TCR CDR3. TCRdb called the multiplex PCR reads again in MiXCR, with one record for every CDR3 protein. This sample has about 610,000 distinct CDR3 sequences, with roughly 14% found just once. Germline CDR1 reads SGHKS; CDR2 reads YYEKEE (reference sequence). V lost 5 bases, J lost 8 bases, and 10 bases stayed unmatched. The CDR3 sequence is 15 residues long. The table lists this clonotype with a few counts. Its antigen is undetermined. Diagnostic assessment was based on clinical symptoms, serum thyroxine and TRAb, thyroid ultrasound and orbital computed tomography.

The sequencing sample was made of blood. The TCR was taken from a woman between 40 and 55 years old with Graves' ophthalmopathy. V usage is TRBV5-5 and J usage is TRBJ1-2; 12 bases line up with TRBD1. Here the CDR3 DNA reads TGTGCCAGCAGACCCGGGGGAGGGACAGGGGGCGGCTACACCTTC. Translated: CASRPGGGTGGGYTF.